This T cell receptor (beta chain) was retrieved from a study of OX40 agonist ivuxolimab in advanced cancers. Study summary: As their treatment, patients were administered ivuxolimab, an agonistic anti-OX40 (CD134) antibody.

CDR1 KGHSH and CDR2 LQKENI come from the germline V gene. V dropped 3 bases and J dropped 7 bases, with 7 bases sitting between them. This CDR3 region has 11 residues. Here immunoSEQ multiplex PCR was the method, and the copy in TCRdb shows in-frame clones only, minus some. The table records 95,000 to 100,000 clones, about 84% of them present only once. Peripheral blood came from all dose cohorts at three timepoints. The starting material was CD4+ or CD8+ T cells sorted from blood, obtained in a trial of the OX40 agonist ivuxolimab. The chain uses TRBV18 and TRBJ2-7; D call uncertain. The TCR comes from an adult with an advanced solid tumor such as melanoma, head and neck, liver or kidney cancer. Here the CDR3 reads CASSPSGEQYF. The CDR3 DNA reads as TGTGCCAGCTCACCTAGTGGGGAGCAGTACTTC. Looking up the rest from reference TRBV18 and TRBJ2-7 gives the full variable domain: NAGVMQNPRHLVRRRGQEARLRCSPMKGHSHVYWYRQLPEEGLKFMVYLQKENIIDESGMPKERFSAEFPKEGPSILRIQQVVRGDSAAYFCASSPSGEQYFGPGTRLTVT.